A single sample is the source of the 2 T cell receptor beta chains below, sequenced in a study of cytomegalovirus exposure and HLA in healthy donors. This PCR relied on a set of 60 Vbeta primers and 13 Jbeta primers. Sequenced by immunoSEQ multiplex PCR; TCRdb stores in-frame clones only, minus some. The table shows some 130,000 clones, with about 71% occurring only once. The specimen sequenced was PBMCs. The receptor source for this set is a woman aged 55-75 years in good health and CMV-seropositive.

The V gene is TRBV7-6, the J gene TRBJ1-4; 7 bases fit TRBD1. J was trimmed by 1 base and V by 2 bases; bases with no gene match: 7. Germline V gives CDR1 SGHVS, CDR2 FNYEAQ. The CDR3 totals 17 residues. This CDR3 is CASSLWDSFGTNEKLFF. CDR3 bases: TGTGCCAGCAGCTTATGGGACAGCTTTGGAACTAATGAAAAACTGTTTTTT.

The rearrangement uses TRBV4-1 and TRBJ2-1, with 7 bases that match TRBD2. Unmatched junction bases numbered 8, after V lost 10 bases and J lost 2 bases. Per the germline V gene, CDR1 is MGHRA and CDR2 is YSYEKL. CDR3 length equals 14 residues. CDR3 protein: CAIYQRDPYNEQFF. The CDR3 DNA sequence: TGCGCCATTTACCAGCGGGACCCCTACAATGAGCAGTTCTTC.